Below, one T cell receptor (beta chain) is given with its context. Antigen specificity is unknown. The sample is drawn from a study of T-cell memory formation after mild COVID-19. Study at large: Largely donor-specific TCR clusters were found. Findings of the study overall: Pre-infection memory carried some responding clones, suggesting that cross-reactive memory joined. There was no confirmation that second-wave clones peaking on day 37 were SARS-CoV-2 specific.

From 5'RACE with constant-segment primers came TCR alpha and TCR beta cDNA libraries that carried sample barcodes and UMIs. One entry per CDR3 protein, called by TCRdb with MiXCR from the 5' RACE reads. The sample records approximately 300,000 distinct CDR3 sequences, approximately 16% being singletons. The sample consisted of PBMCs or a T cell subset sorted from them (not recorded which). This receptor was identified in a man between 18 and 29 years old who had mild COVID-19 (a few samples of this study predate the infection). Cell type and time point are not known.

Here the CDR3 DNA reads TGTGCCAGCAGCTTTCAGCAGTACGAGCAGTACTTC. Its protein product is CASSFQQYEQYF. The chain combines TRBV5-6 with TRBJ2-7, with unresolved D. This CDR3 contains 12 residues. The germline gives CDR1 SGHDT, CDR2 YYEEEE. Between the trimmed V and J ends, which lost 2 bases and 4 bases, there was a span of 7 bases.